Following are 9 T cell receptor beta chains from one sample sequenced in a study of blood T cells in healthy people across ages. For the second PCR, which ran for roughly 6 to 12 cycles, a sample-barcoded 5' primer and a J-beta primer mix were used. Each CDR3 protein is one row after TCRdb ran MiXCR on the 5' RACE reads. The sample comprises 650,000 to 1,000,000 distinct CDR3 sequences, under 40% of which are singletons, and roughly 13% rests with the top ten. The sequenced material came from blood. All receptors derive from a young man in good health.

This clonotype has just a few counts. The chain combines TRBV12-3 or TRBV12-4 with TRBJ2-5, with 12 bases that match TRBD2. CDR3 length: 16 amino acids. The J segment lost 7 bases and the V segment lost 1 base, leaving 7 bases of the junction unmatched. CDR3 DNA sequence: TGTGCCAGCAGTTTAGGGACTAGCGGGGTGATGGGGACCCAGTACTTC. This codes for CASSLGTSGVMGTQYF.

The V call is TRBV4-3, the J call TRBJ1-5; tentative D call: TRBD1 (5 bases). Germline-derived CDR1 and CDR2 are LGHNA and YSLEER. The ends were cut back, 1 base at V and 4 bases at J, with 11 bases in the middle. This CDR3 is built from 15 residues. The CDR3 loop reads CASSQGAGPNQPQHF. In nucleotides, the CDR3 is TGCGCCAGCAGCCAAGGTGCAGGGCCGAATCAGCCCCAGCATTTT.

This chain uses TRBV7-8 with TRBJ1-1, with a possible D match to TRBD1 (5 bases). The CDR3 has 14 residues. From germline, CDR1 is SGHVS and CDR2 FQNEAQ. The V end was cut by 2 bases, the J end by 6 bases, with 13 bases between. DNA of the CDR3: TGTGCCAGCAGCTTACGAGACCAGGGCGCTGAAGCTTTCTTT. Its protein product is CASSLRDQGAEAFF.

This clonotype was detected once. The V gene is TRBV7-3, the J gene TRBJ2-1, with TRBD1 as a possible D gene (6 bases). There are 16 residues in the CDR3. Germline CDR1 reads SGHTA; CDR2 reads FQGTGA. The V end was cut by 4 bases, the J end by 1 base, with 14 bases between. In nucleotides, the CDR3 is TGTGCCAGCAGCTCGACGGGGACATTTTCCTACAATGAGCAGTTCTTC. Translation gives CASSSTGTFSYNEQFF.

The CDR3 spells CASSNSLAEQFF. The CDR3 coding sequence is TGTGCCAGCAGTAACTCACTAGCGGAGCAGTTCTTC. This chain connects TRBV6-1 to TRBJ2-1; TRBD2 matches at 7 bases. Looked up from germline, CDR1 is MNHNS and CDR2 is SASEGT. CDR3 length: 12 residues. V shed 5 bases, J shed 10 bases, and the junction held 5 bases outside the gene matches.

This clonotype was counted many times. V is TRBV7-2 and J is TRBJ2-1; the D is unclear. The CDR3 contains 15 residues. The V gene lost 3 bases and the J gene lost 0 bases, with 9 bases spanning the gap. CDR1 and CDR2 (germline): SGHTA, FQGNSA. CDR3: CASSFLSSSYNEQFF. The CDR3 DNA follows: TGTGCCAGCAGCTTCCTCAGCAGCTCCTACAATGAGCAGTTCTTC.

This clonotype was seen a handful of times. V and J are TRBV9 and TRBJ2-5, with a possible D match to TRBD2 (6 bases). The germline V gene encodes CDR1 SGDLS and CDR2 YYNGEE. The CDR3 totals 14 residues. V gave up 4 bases and J gave up 11 bases, with 21 bases separating them. CDR3 sequence reads: CASSSRDFDNEQYF. CDR3 bases: TGTGCCAGCAGCTCGCGGGACTTTGACAATGAGCAGTACTTC. Full variable domain (missing parts from reference TRBV9 and TRBJ2-5): DSGVTQTPKHLITATGQRVTLRCSPRSGDLSVYWYQQSLDQGLQFLIQYYNGEERAKGNILERFSAQQFPDLHSELNLSSLELGDSALYFCASSSRDFDNEQYFGPGTRLLVL.

Comments on this clonotype: This sequence may be a read error, since a much larger clone differs from it by one base. This rearrangement joins TRBV5-1 to TRBJ2-7, with TRBD1 as a possible D gene (5 bases). Germline V gene lookup returns CDR1 SGHRS and CDR2 YFSETQ. The CDR3 consists of 15 residues. V lost 0 bases, J lost 2 bases, and 12 bases lay in between. Here the CDR3 reads CASSLGITGPYEQYF. The DNA of the CDR3 is TGCGCCAGCAGCTTGGGTATCACAGGACCCTACGAGCAGTACTTC.

The sample holds one count of this clonotype. Written as DNA, the CDR3 is TGCAGTGCTAGGGTCAGGGGGGAGCTGTTTTTT. Its translation is CSARVRGELFF. V and J are TRBV20-1 and TRBJ2-2; D remains ambiguous. V gave up 3 bases and J gave up 8 bases, with 7 bases separating them. The CDR3 sequence is 11 residues long. Per the germline V gene, CDR1 is DFQATT and CDR2 is SNEGSKA (reference sequence).